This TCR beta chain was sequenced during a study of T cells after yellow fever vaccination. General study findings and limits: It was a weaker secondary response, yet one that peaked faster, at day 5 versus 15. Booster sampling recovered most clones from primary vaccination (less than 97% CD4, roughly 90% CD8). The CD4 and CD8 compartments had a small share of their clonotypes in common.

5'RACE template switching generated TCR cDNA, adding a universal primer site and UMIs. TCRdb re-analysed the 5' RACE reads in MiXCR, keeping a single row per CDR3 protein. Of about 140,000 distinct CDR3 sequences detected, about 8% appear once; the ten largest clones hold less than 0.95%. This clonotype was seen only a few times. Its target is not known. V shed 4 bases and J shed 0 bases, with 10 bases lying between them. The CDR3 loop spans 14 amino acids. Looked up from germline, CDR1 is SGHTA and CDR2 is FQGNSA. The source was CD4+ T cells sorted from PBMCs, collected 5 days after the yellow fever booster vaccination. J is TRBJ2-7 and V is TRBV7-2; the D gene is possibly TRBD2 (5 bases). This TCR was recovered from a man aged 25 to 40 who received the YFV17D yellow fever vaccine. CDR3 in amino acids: CASSSEGSSYEQYF. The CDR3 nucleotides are TGTGCCAGCAGCTCCGAGGGTAGCTCCTACGAGCAGTACTTC.